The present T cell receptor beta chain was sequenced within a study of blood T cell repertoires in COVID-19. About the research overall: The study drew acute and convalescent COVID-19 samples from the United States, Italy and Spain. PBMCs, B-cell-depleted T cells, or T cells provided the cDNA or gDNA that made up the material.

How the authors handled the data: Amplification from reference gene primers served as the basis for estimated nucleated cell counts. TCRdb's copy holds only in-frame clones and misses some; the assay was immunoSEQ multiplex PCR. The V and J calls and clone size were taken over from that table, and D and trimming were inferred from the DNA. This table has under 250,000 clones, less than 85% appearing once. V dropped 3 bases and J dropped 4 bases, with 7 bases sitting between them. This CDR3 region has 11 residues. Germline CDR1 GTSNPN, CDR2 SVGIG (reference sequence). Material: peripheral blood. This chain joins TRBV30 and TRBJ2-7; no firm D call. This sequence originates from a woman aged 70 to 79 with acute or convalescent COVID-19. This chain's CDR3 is CAWRSGYEQYF. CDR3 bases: TGTGCCTGGAGGTCGGGTTACGAGCAGTACTTC.